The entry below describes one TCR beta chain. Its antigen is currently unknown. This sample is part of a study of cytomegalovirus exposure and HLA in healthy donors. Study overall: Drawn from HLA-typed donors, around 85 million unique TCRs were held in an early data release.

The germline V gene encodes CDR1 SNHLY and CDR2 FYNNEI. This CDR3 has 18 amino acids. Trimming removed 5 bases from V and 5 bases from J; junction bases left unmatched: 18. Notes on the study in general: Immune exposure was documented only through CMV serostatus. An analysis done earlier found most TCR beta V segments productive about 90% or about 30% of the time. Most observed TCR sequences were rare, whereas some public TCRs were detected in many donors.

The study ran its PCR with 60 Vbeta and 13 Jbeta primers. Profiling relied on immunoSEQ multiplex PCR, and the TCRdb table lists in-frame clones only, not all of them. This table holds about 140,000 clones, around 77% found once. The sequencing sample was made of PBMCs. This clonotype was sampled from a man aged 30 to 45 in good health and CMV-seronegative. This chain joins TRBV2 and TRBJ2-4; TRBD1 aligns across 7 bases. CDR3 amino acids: CASSHPRTGLGIQNIQYF. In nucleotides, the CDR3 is TGTGCCAGCAGTCACCCCCGGACAGGACTGGGCATCCAAAACATTCAGTACTTC.